Presented here are 4 T cell receptor beta chains from one specimen sequenced in a study of cytomegalovirus exposure and HLA in healthy donors. The PCR employed 60 Vbeta primers together with 13 Jbeta primers. Sequenced by immunoSEQ multiplex PCR; TCRdb stores in-frame clones only, minus some. The table records about 160,000 clones, over 65% of them present only once. The sequenced sample consisted of PBMCs. Receptor source: a man between 35 and 55 years old in good health and CMV-seropositive.

The rearrangement uses TRBV6-4 and TRBJ2-7, with TRBD1 matching over 7 bases. This CDR3 region has 14 residues. Germline CDR1 reads MRHNA; CDR2 reads SNTAGT. Trimming at V came to 11 bases and at J to 5 bases, leaving 15 bases not matched to a gene. This chain's CDR3 is CAPKGPTGANEQYF. CDR3 sequence (DNA): TGTGCCCCCAAAGGGCCCACAGGGGCGAACGAGCAGTACTTC.

The chain links TRBV10-3 to TRBJ1-1; the match to TRBD1 covers 7 bases. Unmatched junction bases numbered 0, after V lost 4 bases and J lost 1 base. The length of the CDR3 is 13 residues. Germline V gene lookup returns CDR1 ENHRY and CDR2 SYGVKD. This CDR3 reads CAISGTGNTEAFF. Here the CDR3 DNA reads TGTGCCATCAGTGGGACAGGGAACACTGAAGCTTTCTTT.

The rearrangement joins TRBV4-3 to TRBJ1-6, with a possible D match to TRBD1 (5 bases). The CDR3 has 14 amino acids. V lost 5 bases, J lost 10 bases, and 15 bases lay in between. Germline CDR1 and CDR2: LGHNA and YSLEER. The CDR3 nucleotides read TGCGCCAGCAGCTCGGGACTCCCGGGATCACCCCTCCACTTT. The encoded protein is CASSSGLPGSPLHF.

J is TRBJ1-1 and V is TRBV27; no firm D call. CDR3 length: 14 amino acids. Trimming shortened V by 3 bases and J by 2 bases, and 10 bases separated the two germline ends. Germline assignment: CDR1 MNHEY and CDR2 SMNVEV (reference sequence). CDR3 in DNA: TGTGCCAGCAGTTTGGCGGTCGCCAACACTGAAGCTTTCTTT. Its protein is CASSLAVANTEAFF.